This T cell receptor (beta chain) was recorded in a study of T-cell memory formation after mild COVID-19. Findings of the study overall: Clones shrinking between day 15 and 85 showed a balanced CD4/CD8 split, and those that grew later tilted toward CD4+. Mostly located in CM and EM were contracting CD4+ clones, with contracting CD8+ clones located in EMRA.

On this clonotype itself: What it recognizes is unknown.

Researchers used 5'RACE with constant-segment primers to make TCR alpha and TCR beta cDNA libraries that carry sample barcodes and UMIs. TCRdb used MiXCR to reprocess the 5' RACE reads, holding one entry per CDR3 protein. The table includes about 470,000 distinct CDR3 sequences, over 15% detected once. The CDR3 runs to 14 residues. Germline V lookup: CDR1 SNHLY, CDR2 FYNNEI. Trimming left V 4 bases short and J 2 bases short, with 12 bases between. The sequence was collected from an adult woman who had mild COVID-19 (a few samples of this study predate the infection). Cell type and time point are not known. The sample was PBMCs or a T cell subset sorted from them (not recorded which). The V gene is TRBV2, the J gene TRBJ2-7; D may be TRBD1 or TRBD2 (5 bases each). The CDR3 DNA reads TGTGCCAGCAGTGGTCAGGGACCCGCCTACGAGCAGTACTTC. As protein: CASSGQGPAYEQYF.